This TCR beta chain was profiled in a study of blood T cell repertoires in COVID-19. Study-level background: T cells, B-cell-depleted T cells, or PBMCs provided the cDNA or gDNA that served as material.

Original processing methods: Estimates of nucleated cell counts were drawn from the amplification of reference gene primers. Repertoires were generated with immunoSEQ multiplex PCR, while TCRdb's copy carries only in-frame clones and drops some. V, J and clone size were drawn from that table, and D and trimming were deduced from the DNA. The sample has 400,000 to 450,000 clones, roughly 87% seen once. Across 24 US areas, participants ranged in age from about 18 to 100 years. Assignments of participants to cohorts depended upon their own reported clinical history. This CDR3 has 14 amino acids. The ends were cut back, 1 base at V and 4 bases at J, with 8 bases in the middle. Germline assignment: CDR1 SGDLS and CDR2 YYNGEE.

Sequencing was performed on PBMCs or T cells enriched from blood (not recorded which). The receptor was derived from a man aged 18 to 30 who had recovered from COVID-19. The chain uses TRBV9 and TRBJ2-2, with D tentatively TRBD2 (5 bases). The CDR3 spells CASSVSGGTGELFF. The CDR3 bases are TGTGCCAGCAGCGTATCCGGAGGCACCGGGGAGCTGTTTTTT. Full variable domain (rest looked up from reference TRBV9 and TRBJ2-2): DSGVTQTPKHLITATGQRVTLRCSPRSGDLSVYWYQQSLDQGLQFLIQYYNGEERAKGNILERFSAQQFPDLHSELNLSSLELGDSALYFCASSVSGGTGELFFGEGSRLTVL.